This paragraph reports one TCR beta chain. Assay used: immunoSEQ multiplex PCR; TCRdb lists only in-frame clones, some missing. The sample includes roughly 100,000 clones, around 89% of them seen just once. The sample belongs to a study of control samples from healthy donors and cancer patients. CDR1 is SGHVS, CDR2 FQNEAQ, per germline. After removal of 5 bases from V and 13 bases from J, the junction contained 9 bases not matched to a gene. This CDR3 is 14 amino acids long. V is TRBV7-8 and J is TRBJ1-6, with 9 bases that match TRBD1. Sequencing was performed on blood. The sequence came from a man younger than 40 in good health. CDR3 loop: CASSNRQGVAPLHF. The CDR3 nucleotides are TGTGCCAGCAGCAATAGACAGGGGGTCGCTCCCCTCCACTTT.